This T cell receptor beta chain was identified during a study of CD8 T cells in Susac syndrome. TEMRA cells were FACS-enriched, unlike CD8+ and CD4+ T cells, which were negatively isolated. RNA amounts of roughly 0.45 to 1 ug underwent reverse transcription with random hexamers. Amplification of TCR beta CDR3 across 54 Vbeta and 13 Jbeta was performed with immunoSEQ multiplex PCR. TCRdb re-analysed the immunoSEQ multiplex PCR reads in MiXCR, keeping a single row per CDR3 protein. The table shows tens of thousands of distinct CDR3 sequences, with 92% occurring only once. The germline V gene encodes CDR1 MNHEY and CDR2 SVGAGI. The CDR3 runs 14 residues. Germline trimming cut 6 bases from V and 3 bases from J; bases unmatched to any gene: 7.

This clonotype was obtained from a human donor in good health. The chain couples TRBV6-5 to TRBJ2-7; 8 positions match TRBD1. Sequencing was carried out using CD8+ T cells from PBMCs. CDR3 sequence: CASSDTDRVYEQYF. CDR3 nucleotides: TGTGCCAGCAGCGACACGGACAGGGTCTACGAGCAGTACTTC.